Below are 21 T cell receptor beta chains sequenced from a single sample in a study of shared clonotypes between healthy human individuals (dated by TCRdb to 2019 to 2021). Library preparation was by the immunoSEQ multiplex PCR assay. In its TCRdb copy, this immuneACCESS table keeps in-frame sequences only and misses some clones. Where compared with another copy, unresolved V genes explain less than half of these, and the others have no known cause. The sample data list roughly 700,000 clones, and approximately 79% of these were observed just once. Over 1.5% of the sample is in the top ten clones. Input material: memory CD4+ T cells sorted from blood. Per the publication, the cell subset or site label means: CD45RA-negative fraction. All receptors derive from a woman aged 25-40 years in good health.

About this clone itself: A much larger clone differs from this one at a single base, so this may be a read error. The chain joins TRBV28 to TRBJ2-3; TRBD2 agrees at 7 bases. Germline-derived CDR1 and CDR2 are MDHEN and SYDVKM. The CDR3 runs to 14 residues. V lost 5 bases, J lost 0 bases, and 2 bases stayed unmatched. The CDR3 DNA reads TGTGCCAGCAGTAGTAGCGGGAGCACAGATACGCAGTATTTT. It is translated as CASSSSGSTDTQYF.

CDR3 bases: TGTGCCAGCATTCGGACTAGCGCGAACACCGGGGAGCTGTTTTTT. This codes for CASIRTSANTGELFF. V and J are TRBV6-1 and TRBJ2-2, with 9 bases lining up with TRBD2. Trimming at V came to 7 bases and at J to 0 bases, leaving 3 bases not matched to a gene. Looked up from germline, CDR1 is MNHNS and CDR2 is SASEGT. The CDR3 runs to 15 residues.

This clone was observed a few times. The genes are TRBV19 and TRBJ1-1; D is ambiguous. This CDR3 spans 13 amino acids. CDR1 LNHDA and CDR2 SQIVND come from the germline V gene (reference sequence). The V end was cut by 6 bases, the J end by 1 base, with 9 bases between. The CDR3 spells CASRRSPNTEAFF. CDR3 nucleotides: TGTGCCAGTAGACGTTCCCCGAACACTGAAGCTTTCTTT.

This rearrangement joins TRBV6-5 to TRBJ1-5, with 7 bases matching TRBD1. V lost 2 bases and J lost 5; bases outside the gene matches: 6. Germline V gene data show CDR1 as MNHEY and CDR2 as SVGAGI. The CDR3 is 15 amino acids. The CDR3 DNA sequence: TGTGCCAGCAGTTACACCCGACAGGGCCATCAGCCCCAGCATTTT. This translates into CASSYTRQGHQPQHF.

The chain has TRBV29-1 and TRBJ2-5; TRBD1 or TRBD2 may be the D gene (5 bases each). The J call is doubtful: the DNA matches TRBJ2-7 better. The germline V gene has CDR1 SQVTM and CDR2 ANQGSEA. This CDR3 has 14 amino acids. The CDR3 loop reads CSVETGTATYEQYF. CDR3 coding DNA: TGCAGCGTGGAAACCGGGACGGCTACCTACGAGCAGTACTTC.

This clone was detected once. Germline and junction disagree at one end, which may indicate a read error. This chain links TRBV5-1 with TRBJ2-7; D gene unclear. Looked up from germline, CDR1 is SGHRS and CDR2 is YFSETQ. The CDR3 is 12 amino acids. CDR3 region: CASSLNEYEQYF. CDR3 DNA sequence: TGTGCCAGCAGCTTAAACGAGTACGAGCAGTACTTC.

The CDR3: CASSTRTGNYGYTF. CDR3 nucleotide sequence: TGTGCCAGCAGCACCCGGACAGGGAACTATGGCTACACCTTC. The chain couples TRBV5-8 to TRBJ1-2, with 8 positions matching TRBD1. V lost 4 bases and J lost 2; bases outside the gene matches: 4. CDR1 is SGHTS, CDR2 YDEGEE, per germline. The CDR3 totals 14 residues.

This clone was seen a handful of times. This chain connects TRBV9 to TRBJ2-7; a possible D gene is TRBD2 (5 bases). V gave up 4 bases and J gave up 7 bases, with 12 bases separating them. Germline assignment: CDR1 SGDLS and CDR2 YYNGEE. The CDR3 totals 12 residues. The CDR3 region is CASSQGSREQYF. In DNA form, the CDR3 reads TGTGCCAGCAGCCAAGGGAGTCGGGAGCAGTACTTC.

V gene TRBV18 combines with J gene TRBJ1-1; no clear D gene. This CDR3 is built from 17 residues. V lost 3 bases and J 2 bases, leaving 19 bases between the germline ends. Germline assignment: CDR1 KGHSH and CDR2 LQKENI. The CDR3 protein is CASSPYVLGSPNTEAFF. The CDR3 DNA reads TGTGCCAGCTCACCCTACGTCCTAGGGAGTCCCAACACTGAAGCTTTCTTT.

Points on this clone: This sample also contains other DNA sequences that code for the same CDR3. The V call is TRBV7-7, the J call TRBJ2-1, with unresolved D. Trimming cost V 1 base and J 4 bases, with 8 bases left between them. Germline lookup yields CDR1 SSHAT and CDR2 FNYEAQ (reference sequence). The CDR3 length is 14 residues. The chain's CDR3 is CASSLEGLYNEQFF. In DNA, the CDR3 is TGTGCCAGCAGCTTAGAGGGCCTATACAATGAGCAGTTCTTC. The variable domain in full, completed from reference TRBV7-7 and TRBJ2-1, reads GAGVSQSPRYKVTKRGQDVTLRCDPISSHATLYWYQQALGQGPEFLTYFNYEAQPDKSGLPSDRFSAERPEGSISTLTIQRTEQRDSAMYRCASSLEGLYNEQFFGPGTRLTVL.

This clone was found many times. The chain is built from TRBV6-1 and TRBJ1-1; a possible D gene is TRBD1 (5 bases). The CDR3 consists of 13 residues. Looked up from germline, CDR1 is MNHNS and CDR2 is SASEGT. The V end lost 6 bases, the J end lost 1 base, and 9 bases lay between the germline ends. The CDR3 region has the DNA TGTGCCAGCAGGAATGGACAGAACACTGAAGCTTTCTTT. It is translated as CASRNGQNTEAFF.

This clone was seen only a few times. This chain joins TRBV2 and TRBJ2-2; 10 bases line up with TRBD1. The J segment lost 3 bases and the V segment lost 6 bases, leaving 4 bases of the junction unmatched. This CDR3 contains 15 residues. From germline, CDR1 is SNHLY and CDR2 FYNNEI. The CDR3 DNA reads as TGTGCCAGCAGACCCGGGACAGGGGACACCGGGGAGCTGTTTTTT. It yields the protein CASRPGTGDTGELFF.

This clone was detected only a few times. The rearrangement uses TRBV5-1 and TRBJ1-1; D perhaps matches TRBD1 (6 bases). Germline loops: CDR1 SGHRS, CDR2 YFSETQ. V lost 4 bases and J lost 0, with 16 bases in between. This CDR3 contains 16 residues. The chain's CDR3 is CASSQWTADLNTEAFF. CDR3 DNA sequence: TGCGCCAGCAGCCAGTGGACAGCCGATCTGAACACTGAAGCTTTCTTT.

This clone was observed a single time. Being one base from a much bigger clone, this may be a read error. The rearrangement joins TRBV11-2 to TRBJ2-7; D is unresolved. The length of the CDR3 is 11 residues. Deletions cut 2 bases from V and 3 bases from J, with 2 bases between. From germline, CDR1 is SGHAT and CDR2 FQNNGV. This CDR3 is CASSLYYEQYF. The CDR3 nucleotides are TGTGCCAGCAGCTTATACTACGAGCAGTACTTC.

This clone was detected many times. The chain recombines TRBV7-2 with TRBJ1-1; D is ambiguous. Germline-derived CDR1 and CDR2 are SGHTA and FQGNSA. V was clipped by 0 bases and J by 3 bases, with 8 bases between them. This CDR3 has 14 residues. CDR3 amino acids: CASSLAAGDTEAFF. Here the CDR3 DNA reads TGTGCCAGCAGCTTAGCGGCTGGGGACACTGAAGCTTTCTTT.

This chain connects TRBV27 to TRBJ1-2, with a tentative D call TRBD1 (5 bases). There are 13 residues in the CDR3. V was cut by 4 bases and J by 8 bases, with 14 bases left in between. Per germline, CDR1 MNHEY and CDR2 SMNVEV (reference sequence). CDR3 DNA sequence: TGTGCCAGCAGTTGGGGGAGGGGAGAAGGCTACACCTTC. Translated, it gives CASSWGRGEGYTF.

V and J are TRBV28 and TRBJ2-3, with TRBD1 matching over 11 bases. Per the germline V gene, CDR1 is MDHEN and CDR2 is SYDVKM. Trimming cost V 1 base and J 4 bases; bases outside gene matches: 7. This CDR3 region has 17 residues. CDR3 sequence: CASSLFGGQGVSDTQYF. The CDR3 DNA reads as TGTGCCAGCAGTTTATTCGGGGGACAGGGGGTTTCAGATACGCAGTATTTT.

The chain joins TRBV19 to TRBJ1-5; 11 bases fit TRBD1. The CDR3 totals 15 residues. V lost 6 bases and J lost 6; bases outside the gene matches: 7. In germline, CDR1 is LNHDA, CDR2 SQIVND (reference sequence). The chain's CDR3 is CASRGQGVLFQPQHF. The CDR3 bases are TGTGCCAGTAGGGGACAGGGGGTATTGTTTCAGCCCCAGCATTTT.

The table lists this clone with a few counts. The J gene is TRBJ2-7, the V gene TRBV5-5; possible D gene TRBD2, 6 bases. V was trimmed by 0 bases and J by 2 bases, leaving 15 bases between them. Germline assignment: CDR1 SGHKS and CDR2 YYEKEE (reference sequence). The CDR3 has 16 residues. The CDR3, as DNA: TGTGCCAGCAGCTTGGGGTACGGTGGAGGGACCTACGAGCAGTACTTC. Translation gives CASSLGYGGGTYEQYF.

This chain uses TRBV28 with TRBJ1-3; D not certain. The CDR3 is 14 residues long. Trimming shortened V by 3 bases and J by 4 bases, and 10 bases separated the two germline ends. Germline CDR1 and CDR2: MDHEN and SYDVKM. The CDR3 spells CASSFQRGGNTIYF. In DNA form, the CDR3 reads TGTGCCAGCAGTTTTCAACGGGGAGGAAACACCATATATTTT. The variable domain in full, completed from reference TRBV28 and TRBJ1-3, reads DVKVTQSSRYLVKRTGEKVFLECVQDMDHENMFWYRQDPGLGLRLIYFSYDVKMKEKGDIPEGYSVSREKKERFSLILESASTNQTSMYLCASSFQRGGNTIYFGEGSWLTVV.

V usage is TRBV27 and J usage is TRBJ1-1; D gene ambiguous. This CDR3 is 16 amino acids long. Germline V CDR1 and CDR2: MNHEY, SMNVEV (reference sequence). V was clipped by 2 bases and J by 1 base, with 14 bases between them. The CDR3 region has the DNA TGTGCCAGCAGTTTAGTCCTGAGGGCTAAGAACACTGAAGCTTTCTTT. It encodes CASSLVLRAKNTEAFF.